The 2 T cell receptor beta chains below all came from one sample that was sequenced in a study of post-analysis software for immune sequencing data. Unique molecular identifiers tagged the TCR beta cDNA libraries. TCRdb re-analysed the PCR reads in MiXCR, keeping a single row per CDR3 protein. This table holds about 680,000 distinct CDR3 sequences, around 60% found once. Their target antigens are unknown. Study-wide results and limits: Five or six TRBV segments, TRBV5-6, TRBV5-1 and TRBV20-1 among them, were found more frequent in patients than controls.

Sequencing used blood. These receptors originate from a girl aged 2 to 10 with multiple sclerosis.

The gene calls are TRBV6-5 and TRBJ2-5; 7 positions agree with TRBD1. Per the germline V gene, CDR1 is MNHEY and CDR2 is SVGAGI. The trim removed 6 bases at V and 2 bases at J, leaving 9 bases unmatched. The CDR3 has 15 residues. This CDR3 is CASRRTGAGQETQYF. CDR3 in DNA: TGTGCCAGCAGACGTACAGGGGCTGGGCAAGAGACCCAGTACTTC.

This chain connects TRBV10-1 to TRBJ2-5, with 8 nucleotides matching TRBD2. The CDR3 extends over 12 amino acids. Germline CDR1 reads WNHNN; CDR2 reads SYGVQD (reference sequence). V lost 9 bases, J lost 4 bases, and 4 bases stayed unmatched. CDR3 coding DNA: TGCGCCAGTCCCCGGGGGGGAGAGACCCAGTACTTC. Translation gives CASPRGGETQYF.